The 9 T cell receptor beta chains reported below all come from one sample, sequenced in a study of Graves' ophthalmopathy and Graves' hyperthyroidism. As the template, RNA transcripts were used to amplify TCR beta CDR3 regions. A first-round RT-PCR used HTBI primers, followed by a second-round multiplex PCR. TCRdb re-analysed the multiplex PCR reads in MiXCR, keeping a single row per CDR3 protein. The profile covers about 380,000 distinct CDR3 sequences, with 15% appearing a single time and 5.5% to 7% taken by the ten largest. Material: peripheral blood. Receptors originate from a woman aged 18-29 years with stable Graves' hyperthyroidism.

At least ten counts were recorded for this clonotype. The chain recombines TRBV6-2 or TRBV6-3 with TRBJ2-7; D tentatively fits TRBD1 or TRBD2 (6 bases each). The V end was cut by 8 bases, the J end by 4 bases, with 15 bases between. Germline lookup yields CDR1 MNHEY and CDR2 SVGEGT. This CDR3 has 13 amino acids. This CDR3 is CASGRGEPYEQYF. The DNA for the CDR3 is TGTGCCAGCGGAAGGGGGGAACCTTACGAGCAGTACTTC.

The CDR3 DNA sequence: TGTGCCAGCAGCTTAGATTATGGGGGGGTCCCTTCACCCCTCCACTTT. Its translation is CASSLDYGGVPSPLHF. The V gene is TRBV7-8, the J gene TRBJ1-6, with D maybe TRBD1 (5 bases). V lost 1 base, J lost 9 bases, and 16 bases lay in between. Germline values: CDR1 SGHVS, CDR2 FQNEAQ. CDR3 length: 16 residues.

This clonotype was seen a handful of times. The V gene is TRBV11-2, the J gene TRBJ2-3; no definite D call. Germline CDR1 reads SGHAT; CDR2 reads FQNNGV. V dropped 0 bases and J dropped 7 bases, with 11 bases sitting between them. The CDR3 is made up of 14 amino acids. The CDR3, as DNA: TGTGCCAGCAGCTTAGATTTACCGAGACATACGCAGTATTTT. Translated: CASSLDLPRHTQYF.

This clonotype was picked up many times. This chain uses TRBV7-3 with TRBJ2-4, with D maybe TRBD1 (6 bases). CDR1 and CDR2 from the germline V gene are SGHTA and FQGTGA. CDR3 length: 14 residues. V shed 0 bases and J shed 3 bases, with 6 bases lying between them. In nucleotides, the CDR3 is TGTGCCAGCAGCTTAACAGGGGGCAAAAACATTCAGTACTTC. This codes for CASSLTGGKNIQYF.

This clonotype appeared a few times. The V gene is TRBV11-2, the J gene TRBJ2-5; 11 positions agree with TRBD2. From germline, CDR1 is SGHAT and CDR2 FQNNGV. Trimming removed 1 base from V and 1 base from J; junction bases left unmatched: 5. This CDR3 region has 17 residues. CDR3 nucleotide sequence: TGTGCCAGCAGCTTAGGGGCTAGCGGGGGGTTCCAAGAGACCCAGTACTTC. It yields the protein CASSLGASGGFQETQYF.

In this sample, this clonotype turned up many times. The chain carries TRBV11-2 and TRBJ1-1; perhaps TRBD1 as D (6 bases). Germline V gene data show CDR1 as SGHAT and CDR2 as FQNNGV. V was pared by 3 bases and J by 10 bases, with 15 bases between. This CDR3 contains 13 residues. CDR3 sequence: CASSLGGGQVAFF. The CDR3 DNA sequence: TGTGCCAGCAGCTTGGGGGGCGGGCAGGTAGCTTTCTTT.

Many counts were recorded for this clonotype. J is TRBJ1-6 and V is TRBV6-1; possible D gene TRBD1, 5 bases. The V end was cut by 8 bases, the J end by 4 bases, with 21 bases between. The germline CDR1 and CDR2 sequences are MNHNS and SASEGT. The CDR3 has 17 residues. The CDR3 coding sequence is TGTGCCAGCGGGTCAGGGACTTCCACCAGGTATAATTCACCCCTCCACTTT. It is translated as CASGSGTSTRYNSPLHF.

This clonotype was seen once. This may be a read error, as it is one base from a much larger clone. This chain uses TRBV2 with TRBJ2-7, with 7 bases lining up with TRBD1. There are 14 residues in the CDR3. Trimming removed 7 bases from V and 2 bases from J; junction bases left unmatched: 8. CDR1 and CDR2 from the germline V gene are SNHLY and FYNNEI. The CDR3 protein is CASMGQLSPYEQYF. The DNA of the CDR3 is TGTGCCAGCATGGGACAGCTAAGCCCCTACGAGCAGTACTTC.

This clonotype has at least ten counts. This chain joins TRBV6-5 and TRBJ1-1, with D tentatively TRBD1 (5 bases). The CDR3 is 14 residues long. V shed 5 bases and J shed 1 base, with 11 bases lying between them. CDR1 and CDR2 from the germline V gene are MNHEY and SVGAGI. The CDR3 region is CASSTSQGNTEAFF. In DNA, the CDR3 is TGTGCCAGCAGTACTTCTCAGGGGAACACTGAAGCTTTCTTT.